This T cell receptor (beta chain) was sequenced for a study of blood T cell repertoires in COVID-19. The V gene's germline CDR1 is MDHEN and CDR2 SYDVKM. The CDR3 runs to 16 residues. Trimming removed 2 bases from V and 4 bases from J; junction bases left unmatched: 10. Generated by immunoSEQ multiplex PCR, the TCRdb table keeps only in-frame clones and is missing some. The sample has approximately 180,000 clones; about 88% are singletons. Sample: peripheral blood. J is TRBJ1-1 and V is TRBV28; 7 nucleotides match TRBD1. This receptor was identified in a man aged 35 to 55 with active or convalescent COVID-19. Here the CDR3 DNA reads TGTGCCAGCAGTTTACCCCGGACTGAGGGGGCCACTGAAGCTTTCTTT. It codes for CASSLPRTEGATEAFF. Looking up the rest from reference TRBV28 and TRBJ1-1 gives the full variable domain: DVKVTQSSRYLVKRTGEKVFLECVQDMDHENMFWYRQDPGLGLRLIYFSYDVKMKEKGDIPEGYSVSREKKERFSLILESASTNQTSMYLCASSLPRTEGATEAFFGQGTRLTVV.